The entry that follows covers one TCR beta chain sequence. Antigen: not known. With 60 Vbeta and 13 Jbeta primers, the PCR was carried out. TCRdb's table, derived via immunoSEQ multiplex PCR, lists solely in-frame clones and lacks some. The sample carries under 200,000 clones, around 80% recorded once. This entry comes from a study of cytomegalovirus exposure and HLA in healthy donors. Overall study: T cells numbering about 180 million yielded approximately 100 million unique TCR beta sequences in an earlier analysis.

Germline CDR1 is SGHDT and CDR2 is YYEEEE. V was cut by 2 bases and J by 4 bases, with 11 bases left in between. This CDR3 region has 14 residues. General study points: While the bulk of TCR sequences proved rare, some public TCRs turned up in many donors. In a later analysis, several top co-occurrence clusters appeared linked to parvovirus B19, influenza, CMV and Epstein-Barr virus. There were reportedly fewer N-insertions in an Asian-associated ancestry cluster than the approximately 640-donor mean, in a later analysis.

The V call is TRBV5-6, the J call TRBJ2-3, with D perhaps matching TRBD2 (6 bases). The sequence was collected from a man aged 45-60 years in good health and CMV-seropositive. Sequencing used PBMCs. CDR3 region: CASSLGGLADTQYF. The CDR3 DNA reads as TGTGCCAGCAGCTTAGGAGGGCTAGCAGATACGCAGTATTTT.